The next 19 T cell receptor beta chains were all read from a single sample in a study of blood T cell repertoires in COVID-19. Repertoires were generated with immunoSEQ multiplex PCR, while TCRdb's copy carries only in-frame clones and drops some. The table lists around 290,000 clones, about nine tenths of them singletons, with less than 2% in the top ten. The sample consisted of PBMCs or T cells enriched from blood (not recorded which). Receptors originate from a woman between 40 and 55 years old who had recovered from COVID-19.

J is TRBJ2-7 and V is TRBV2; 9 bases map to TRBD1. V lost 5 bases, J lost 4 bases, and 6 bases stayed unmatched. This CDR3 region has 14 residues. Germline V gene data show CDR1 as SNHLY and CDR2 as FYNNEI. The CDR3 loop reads CASSLDRGLYEQYF. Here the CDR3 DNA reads TGTGCCAGCAGTCTGGACAGGGGACTATACGAGCAGTACTTC.

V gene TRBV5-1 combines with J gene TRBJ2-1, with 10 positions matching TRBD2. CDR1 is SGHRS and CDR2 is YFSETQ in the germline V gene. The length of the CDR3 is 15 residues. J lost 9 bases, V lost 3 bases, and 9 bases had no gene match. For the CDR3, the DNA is TGCGCCAGCAGCTCCGCTAGCGGGAGTTTCGGTGAGCAGTTCTTC. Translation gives CASSSASGSFGEQFF.

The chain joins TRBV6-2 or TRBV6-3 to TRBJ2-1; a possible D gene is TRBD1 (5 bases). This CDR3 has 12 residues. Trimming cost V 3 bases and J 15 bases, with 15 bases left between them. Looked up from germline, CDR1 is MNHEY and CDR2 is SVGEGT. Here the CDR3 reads CASSYQDTAVFF. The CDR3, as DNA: TGTGCCAGCAGTTATCAGGACACGGCTGTGTTCTTC.

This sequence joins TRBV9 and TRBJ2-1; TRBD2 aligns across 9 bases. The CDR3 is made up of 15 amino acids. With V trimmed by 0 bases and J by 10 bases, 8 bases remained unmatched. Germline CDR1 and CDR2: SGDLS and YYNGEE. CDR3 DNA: TGTGCCAGCAGCGTAGGACTAGCGGCCTTGGGGGAGCAGTTCTTC. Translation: CASSVGLAALGEQFF.

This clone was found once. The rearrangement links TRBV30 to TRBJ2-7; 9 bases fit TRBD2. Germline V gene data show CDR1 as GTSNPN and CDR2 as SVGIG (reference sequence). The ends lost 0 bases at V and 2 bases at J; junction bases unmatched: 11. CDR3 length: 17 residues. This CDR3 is CAWSVNKWTSETYEQYF. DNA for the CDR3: TGTGCCTGGAGTGTAAATAAGTGGACTAGCGAAACCTACGAGCAGTACTTC.

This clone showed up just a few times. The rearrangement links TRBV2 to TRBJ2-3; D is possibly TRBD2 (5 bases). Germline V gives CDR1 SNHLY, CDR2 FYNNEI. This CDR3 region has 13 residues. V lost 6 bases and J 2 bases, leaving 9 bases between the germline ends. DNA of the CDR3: TGTGCCAGCAGCCTCGGGGTCACAGATACGCAGTATTTT. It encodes CASSLGVTDTQYF.

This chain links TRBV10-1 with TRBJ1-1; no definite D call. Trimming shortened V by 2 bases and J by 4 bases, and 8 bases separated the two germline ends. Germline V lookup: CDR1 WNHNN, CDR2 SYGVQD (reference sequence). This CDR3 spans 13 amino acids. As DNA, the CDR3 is TGCGCCAGCAGTGAGCAGGTTACCACTGAAGCTTTCTTT. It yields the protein CASSEQVTTEAFF.

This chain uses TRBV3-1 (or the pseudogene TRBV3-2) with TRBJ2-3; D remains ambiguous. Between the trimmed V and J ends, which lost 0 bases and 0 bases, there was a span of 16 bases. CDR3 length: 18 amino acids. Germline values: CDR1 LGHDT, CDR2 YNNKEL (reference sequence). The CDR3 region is CASSQENRRYDSTDTQYF. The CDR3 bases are TGTGCCAGCAGCCAAGAAAACAGACGATACGATAGCACAGATACGCAGTATTTT.

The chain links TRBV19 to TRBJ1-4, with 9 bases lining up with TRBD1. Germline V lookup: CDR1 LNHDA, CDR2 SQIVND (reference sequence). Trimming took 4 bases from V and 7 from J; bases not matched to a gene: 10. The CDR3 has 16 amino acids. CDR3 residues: CASSTARTGETEKLFF. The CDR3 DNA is TGTGCCAGTAGTACTGCTCGGACAGGGGAGACTGAAAAACTGTTTTTT.

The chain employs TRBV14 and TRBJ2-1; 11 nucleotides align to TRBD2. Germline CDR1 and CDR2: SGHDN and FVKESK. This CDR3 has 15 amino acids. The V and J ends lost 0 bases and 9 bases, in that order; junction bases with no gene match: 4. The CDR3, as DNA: TGTGCCAGCAGCCAAGATCGGCTAGCGGGAGGTGAGCAGTTCTTC. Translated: CASSQDRLAGGEQFF.

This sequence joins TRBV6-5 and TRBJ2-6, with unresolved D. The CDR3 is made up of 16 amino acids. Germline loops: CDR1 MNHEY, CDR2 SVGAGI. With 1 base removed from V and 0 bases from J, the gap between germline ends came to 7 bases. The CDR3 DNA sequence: TGTGCCAGCAGTTACTGGGCATCCTCTGGGGCCAACGTCCTGACTTTC. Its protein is CASSYWASSGANVLTF.

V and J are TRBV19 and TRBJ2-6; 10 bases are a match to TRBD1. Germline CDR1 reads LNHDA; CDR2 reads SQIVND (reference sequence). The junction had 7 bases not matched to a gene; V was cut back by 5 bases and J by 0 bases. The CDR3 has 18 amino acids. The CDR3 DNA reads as TGTGCCAGTAGTCCCCGGACAGGGGGAAGCTCTGGGGCCAACGTCCTGACTTTC. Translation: CASSPRTGGSSGANVLTF.

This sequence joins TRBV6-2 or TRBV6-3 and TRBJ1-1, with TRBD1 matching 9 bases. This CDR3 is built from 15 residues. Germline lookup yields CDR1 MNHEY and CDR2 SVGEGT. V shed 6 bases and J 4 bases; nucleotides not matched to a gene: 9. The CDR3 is CASSAPGQGSTEAFF. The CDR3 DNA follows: TGTGCCAGCAGCGCTCCAGGACAGGGGAGCACTGAAGCTTTCTTT.

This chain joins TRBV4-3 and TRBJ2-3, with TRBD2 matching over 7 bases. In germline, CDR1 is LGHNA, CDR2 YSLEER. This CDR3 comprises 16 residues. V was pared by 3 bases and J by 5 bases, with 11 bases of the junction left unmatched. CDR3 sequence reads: CASSHFLGGSEDTQYF. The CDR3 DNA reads TGCGCCAGCAGCCATTTTCTGGGAGGGAGCGAAGATACGCAGTATTTT.

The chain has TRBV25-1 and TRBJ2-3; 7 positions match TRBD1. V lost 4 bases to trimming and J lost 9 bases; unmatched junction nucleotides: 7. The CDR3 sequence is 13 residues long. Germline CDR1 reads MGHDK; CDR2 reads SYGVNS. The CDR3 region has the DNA TGTGCCAGCAGTGCACGGGGACAGTGGACGCAGTATTTT. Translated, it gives CASSARGQWTQYF.

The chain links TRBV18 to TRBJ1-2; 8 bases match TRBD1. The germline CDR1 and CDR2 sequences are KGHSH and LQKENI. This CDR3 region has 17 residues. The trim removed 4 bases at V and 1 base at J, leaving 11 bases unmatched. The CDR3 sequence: CASSLVGPTGDNYGYTF. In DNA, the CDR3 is TGTGCCAGCTCACTCGTGGGGCCGACAGGGGATAACTATGGCTACACCTTC.

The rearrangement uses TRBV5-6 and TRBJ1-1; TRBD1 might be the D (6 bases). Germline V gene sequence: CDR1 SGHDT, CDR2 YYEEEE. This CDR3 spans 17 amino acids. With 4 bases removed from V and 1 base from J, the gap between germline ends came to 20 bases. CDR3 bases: TGTGCCAGCAGCAGGGTTGGGTCAGGGGCGAAGAACACTGAAGCTTTCTTT. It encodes CASSRVGSGAKNTEAFF.

The CDR3 here is CASSRWFSYYEQYF. The CDR3 DNA sequence: TGTGCCAGTAGTCGGTGGTTTAGTTACTACGAGCAGTACTTC. This chain uses TRBV19 with TRBJ2-7, with D hard to call. In germline, CDR1 is LNHDA, CDR2 SQIVND (reference sequence). The CDR3 has 14 amino acids. V shed 5 bases and J shed 3 bases, with 14 bases lying between them.

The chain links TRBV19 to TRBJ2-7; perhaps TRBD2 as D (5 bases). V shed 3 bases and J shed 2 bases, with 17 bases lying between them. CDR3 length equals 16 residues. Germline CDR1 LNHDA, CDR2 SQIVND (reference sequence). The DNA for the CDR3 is TGTGCCAGTAGTATTACGGCTGTGGAGCGGACCTACGAGCAGTACTTC. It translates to CASSITAVERTYEQYF.